The entry that follows covers one T cell receptor (beta chain) sequence. Antigen specificity is unknown. This record comes from a study of cytomegalovirus exposure and HLA in healthy donors. Study findings and constraints: Near-uniform donor sequencing depth was presumed by presence/absence analyses.

This PCR relied on a set of 60 Vbeta primers and 13 Jbeta primers. Data came from immunoSEQ multiplex PCR; TCRdb stores just in-frame clones and leaves some out. The sample features approximately 180,000 clones, with about 6% in its top ten. V lost 2 bases and J 2 bases, leaving 11 bases between the germline ends. CDR3 length equals 14 residues. The germline CDR1 and CDR2 sequences are SGHKS and YYEKEE (reference sequence). The receptor was isolated from a man aged 25 to 45 in good health and CMV-seronegative. V gene TRBV5-5 combines with J gene TRBJ2-7, with D perhaps TRBD1 (5 bases). Sequencing was done on a sample of PBMCs. As DNA, the CDR3 is TGTGCCAGCAGCTTTTTTGGGGCTGCCTACGAGCAGTACTTC. It codes for CASSFFGAAYEQYF.